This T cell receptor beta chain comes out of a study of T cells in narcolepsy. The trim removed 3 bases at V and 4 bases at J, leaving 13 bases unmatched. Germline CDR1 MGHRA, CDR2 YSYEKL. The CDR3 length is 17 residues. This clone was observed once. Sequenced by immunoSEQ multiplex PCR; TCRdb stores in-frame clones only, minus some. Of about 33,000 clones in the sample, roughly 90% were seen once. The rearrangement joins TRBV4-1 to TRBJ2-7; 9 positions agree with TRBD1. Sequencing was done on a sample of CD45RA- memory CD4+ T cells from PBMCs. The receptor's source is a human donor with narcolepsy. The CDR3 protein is CASSQRDRDSSKYEQYF. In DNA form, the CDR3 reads TGCGCCAGCAGCCAGAGGGACAGGGACTCTTCCAAATACGAGCAGTACTTC.